This T cell receptor (beta chain) appears in the sequencing data of a study of shared clonotypes between healthy human individuals. Only CD45RO-negative cells positively selected for CCR7 counted as naive CD8 cells, so terminally differentiated effector memory CD45RA+ cells were excluded. Within Nashville, Tennessee resided all donors, each a Caucasian adult. Repertoires were generated with immunoSEQ multiplex PCR, while TCRdb's copy carries only in-frame clones and drops some. The data hold over 2 million clones, with around 96% observed a single time. In the case of this clone: The same CDR3 is also encoded by other DNA sequences in this sample.

Sequencing was carried out using naive CD8+ T cells sorted from blood. The source of this sequence is a man younger than 35 in good health.

Here the CDR3 reads CASSHTGANTEAFF. As DNA, the CDR3 is TGTGCCAGCAGCCACACAGGGGCGAACACTGAAGCTTTCTTT. The chain employs TRBV27 and TRBJ1-1; 7 positions match TRBD1. From germline, CDR1 is MNHEY and CDR2 SMNVEV (reference sequence). J gave up 1 base and V 6 bases, and 5 bases lay outside the gene matches. This CDR3 region has 14 residues.